These 3 T cell receptor beta chains originate from one sample sequenced in a study of tumor-infiltrating lymphocytes in primary liver carcinoma. Joint extraction of RNA and DNA used roughly 20-33 mg of bulk tissue that was unsorted. With a constant-region primer, TCR beta cDNA was made from 450 to 500 ng of total RNA. Slightly modified ARM-PCR served as the procedure for the TCR beta libraries. These libraries came from three rounds of nested multiplex PCR. Running ten to eleven cycles apiece, the first two PCR rounds relied on TRBV1-TRBV30 forward primers together with a C-beta reverse primer. TCRdb reanalysed the multiplex PCR reads using MiXCR and keeps one entry per CDR3 protein. This sample has 80,000 to 100,000 distinct CDR3 sequences, with about 70% found just once. Material: tumor-adjacent normal liver tissue. The receptors were sampled from a man aged 40-55 years with primary liver carcinoma and hepatitis B virus infection.

The chain carries TRBV28 and TRBJ2-1; TRBD2 agrees at 8 bases. The CDR3 length is 15 residues. Germline values: CDR1 MDHEN, CDR2 SYDVKM. Trimming cost V 3 bases and J 6 bases; bases outside gene matches: 7. The DNA for the CDR3 is TGTGCCAGCAGTTTTTTGAGCGGGAGTAGCAATGAGCAGTTCTTC. Protein product: CASSFLSGSSNEQFF.

In the case of this clonotype: This CDR3 is missing its conserved last phenylalanine or tryptophan, likely due to a read error. This chain connects TRBV6-1 to TRBJ1-1; D call uncertain. Germline V gives CDR1 MNHNS, CDR2 SASEGT. The length of the CDR3 is 16 residues. The CDR3 region is CASSEPFPTPRTAAFL. DNA of the CDR3: TGTGCCAGCAGTGAACCTTTCCCCACCCCAAGAACTGCAGCTTTCCTT.

The chain carries TRBV11-2 and TRBJ2-2; D unclear. In germline, CDR1 is SGHAT, CDR2 FQNNGV. CDR3 length: 17 amino acids. Trimming stripped 1 base from V and 5 bases from J, with 17 bases between. CDR3 loop: CASSLVQTYPWTGELFF. The CDR3 region has the DNA TGTGCCAGCAGCTTAGTTCAGACGTACCCATGGACCGGGGAGCTGTTTTTT.